The rows below give T cell receptor beta chains drawn from one sample of a study of Graves' ophthalmopathy and Graves' hyperthyroidism. TCRdb redid the calling of the multiplex PCR reads with MiXCR, one entry per CDR3 protein. The sample includes fewer than 600,000 distinct CDR3 sequences, approximately 15% seen only once; the top ten take 9.8%. The sample was blood. These TCRs come from a woman in her thirties with Graves' ophthalmopathy. The CDR3 runs from the conserved cysteine through the conserved F or W. A D gene is named only where the DNA matches it firmly. Not every row has a clone size; where given, it reads once, few, many or a size class.

j_call clone_size v_call d_call cdr3_aa cdr3_nt
TRBJ2-5 . TRBV18 . CASSPPGSSRETQYF TGTGCCAGCTCACCACCAGGATCTAGCAGGGAGACCCAGTACTTC
TRBJ2-7 many TRBV28 . CASSFGGTDEQYF TGTGCCAGCAGTTTTGGGGGGACAGACGAGCAGTACTTC
TRBJ2-5 many TRBV12-5 TRBD1 CASGSSDRGETQYF TGTGCTAGTGGTTCGAGTGACAGGGGAGAGACCCAGTACTTC
TRBJ2-7 few TRBV11-2 . CASSKIGAHQQYF TGTGCCAGCAGCAAGATCGGGGCCCACCAGCAGTACTTC
TRBJ2-2 many TRBV7-6 . CASSVRTVNTGELFF TGTGCCAGCAGCGTAAGGACAGTCAACACCGGGGAGCTGTTTTTT
TRBJ1-5 many TRBV6-5 TRBD1 CASRASGTGGNQPQHF TGTGCCAGCAGAGCCTCCGGGACAGGGGGCAATCAGCCCCAGCATTTT
TRBJ1-6 many TRBV4-1 TRBD1 CASSQGGRGQTPLHF TGCGCCAGCAGCCAAGGGGGCAGGGGACAGACACCCCTCCACTTT
TRBJ2-7 few TRBV30 . CAWRPGHTIPEQYF TGTGCCTGGAGGCCGGGACATACCATCCCAGAGCAGTACTTC
TRBJ1-6 few TRBV18 . CASSPVEQTSSYNSPLHF TGTGCCAGCTCACCAGTAGAACAGACAAGCTCCTATAATTCACCCCTCCACTTT
TRBJ2-7 many TRBV20-1 . CSVPRERGTSYEQYF TGCAGTGTTCCAAGGGAGAGGGGGACGAGCTACGAGCAGTACTTC
TRBJ1-3 . TRBV13 . CASSGGSGTIYF TGTGCCAGCAGCGGGGGGTCCGGCACCATATATTTT
TRBJ1-2 . TRBV12-3/TRBV12-4 . CASTLGGGYGYTF TGTGCCAGCACCCTCGGAGGGGGCTATGGCTACACCTTC
TRBJ1-5 few TRBV12-3/TRBV12-4 . CASSPQGVEQPQHF TGTGCCAGCAGTCCACAGGGAGTAGAGCAGCCCCAGCATTTT
TRBJ2-2 many TRBV6-5 . CASSYSPGAGELFF TGTGCCAGCAGTTACTCTCCAGGGGCCGGGGAGCTGTTTTTT
TRBJ2-4 many TRBV5-1 TRBD2 CASKVLAEMNIQYF TGCGCCAGCAAAGTCCTAGCGGAAATGAACATTCAGTACTTC
TRBJ1-5 few TRBV7-8 . CASSLYSPGLLNQPQHF TGTGCCAGCAGCTTATATAGCCCCGGCCTACTCAATCAGCCCCAGCATTTT
TRBJ2-5 . TRBV6-2/TRBV6-3 TRBD2 CASSLHPSGGAPETRYF TGTGCCAGCAGCCTACACCCTAGCGGGGGGGCCCCAGAGACCCGGTACTTC
TRBJ1-1 many TRBV5-1 . CASSSSFGQTTEAFF TGCGCCAGCAGCTCGTCCTTCGGACAAACCACTGAAGCTTTCTTT
TRBJ1-2 many TRBV7-9 . CASSLQGPTSPVYGYTF TGTGCCAGCAGCTTACAGGGTCCAACCTCTCCAGTCTATGGCTACACCTTC
TRBJ2-5 few TRBV28 . CASSIRGGQETQYF TGTGCCAGCAGTATCCGAGGCGGGCAAGAGACCCAGTACTTC
TRBJ1-2 many TRBV7-2 . CASRLGQQGYGYTF TGTGCCAGCAGATTAGGACAGCAAGGCTATGGCTACACCTTC
TRBJ1-1 many TRBV30 TRBD1 CAWSGQGASEAFF TGTGCCTGGAGCGGACAGGGGGCCTCTGAAGCTTTCTTT
TRBJ2-5 few TRBV7-9 TRBD1 CASVLRDRGEAQYF TGTGCCAGCGTCCTCCGGGACAGGGGAGAGGCCCAGTACTTC
TRBJ2-7 many TRBV28 . CASSPGRLYEQYF TGTGCCAGCAGCCCTGGACGATTATACGAGCAGTACTTC
TRBJ2-2 few TRBV7-9 . CASLQGPTGELFF TGTGCCAGCCTTCAGGGTCCAACCGGGGAGCTGTTTTTT
TRBJ1-2 many TRBV6-1 . CASSVEQTVMGYTF TGTGCCAGCAGTGTTGAACAGACCGTAATGGGCTACACCTTC
TRBJ2-5 many TRBV7-9 . CASSLTGGQETKYF TGTGCCAGCAGCCTGACGGGGGGACAAGAGACCAAGTACTTC
TRBJ1-2 many TRBV12-3/TRBV12-4 . CASTSRGDYGYTF TGTGCCAGCACCTCGCGAGGGGATTATGGCTACACCTTC
TRBJ2-7 few TRBV4-1 . CASSQSPGTETYEQYF TGCGCCAGCAGCCAATCCCCCGGGACGGAGACCTACGAGCAGTACTTC
TRBJ1-1 many TRBV12-3/TRBV12-4 . CASTNWANTEAFF TGTGCCAGCACCAATTGGGCGAACACTGAAGCTTTCTTT
TRBJ2-5 . TRBV7-9 TRBD2 CASSFGRKMGETQYF TGTGCCAGCAGCTTCGGGAGGAAGATGGGGGAGACCCAGTACTTC
TRBJ1-5 many TRBV6-5 . CASSYSEGSQPQHF TGTGCCAGCAGTTACTCGGAAGGGTCTCAGCCCCAGCATTTT
TRBJ1-1 many TRBV20-1 . CSASPAGPMNTEAFF TGCAGTGCTAGTCCGGCAGGACCGATGAACACTGAAGCTTTCTTT
TRBJ2-2 many TRBV15 TRBD1 CATSRDYDRVLTGELFF TGTGCCACCAGCAGAGATTATGACAGGGTACTCACCGGGGAGCTGTTTTTT
TRBJ2-2 . TRBV5-1 . CASSLGTVGTGELFF TGCGCCAGCAGCTTAGGGACCGTTGGGACCGGGGAGCTGTTTTTT
TRBJ2-5 many TRBV29-1 . CSVEPRGGPQETQYF TGCAGCGTTGAACCTAGGGGGGGGCCCCAAGAGACCCAGTACTTC
TRBJ1-5 many TRBV6-1 . CASSEVPGSNGNQPQHF TGTGCCAGCAGTGAAGTGCCAGGGTCTAATGGCAATCAGCCCCAGCATTTT
TRBJ1-1 many TRBV30 . CAWRRRAAVMNTEAFF TGTGCCTGGAGAAGGAGGGCCGCAGTCATGAACACTGAAGCTTTCTTT
TRBJ2-2 many TRBV6-5 . CASSYFGQNTGELFF TGTGCCAGCAGTTATTTCGGACAGAACACCGGGGAGCTGTTTTTT
TRBJ2-2 many TRBV28 . CASSFFGVTGELFF TGTGCCAGCAGTTTTTTCGGGGTCACCGGGGAGCTGTTTTTT
TRBJ1-5 many TRBV12-5 . CASGLSGSNQPQHF TGTGCTAGTGGTTTGTCCGGCAGCAATCAGCCCCAGCATTTT
TRBJ1-5 many TRBV28 . CASSLPGRQPQHF TGTGCCAGCAGTTTACCGGGGCGACAGCCCCAGCATTTT
TRBJ2-4 . TRBV12-3/TRBV12-4 . CASSPNIGSIQYF TGTGCCAGCAGCCCCAACATAGGATCCATTCAGTACTTC
TRBJ1-2 many TRBV6-2/TRBV6-3 . CASSSGPSVGYTF TGTGCCAGCAGCTCTGGGCCGTCCGTTGGCTACACCTTC
TRBJ2-5 few TRBV20-1 . CSASESEGEETQYF TGCAGTGCTAGTGAGAGCGAAGGGGAAGAGACCCAGTACTTC
TRBJ1-5 many TRBV5-1 TRBD1 CASSIGTGYNQPQHF TGCGCCAGCAGCATAGGGACAGGATACAATCAGCCCCAGCATTTT
TRBJ2-7 many TRBV6-1 TRBD1 CATEKGQGADEQYF TGTGCCACCGAGAAGGGACAGGGGGCGGACGAGCAGTACTTC
TRBJ1-5 many TRBV6-1 . CASGGYSNQPQHF TGTGCCAGCGGAGGGTATAGCAATCAGCCCCAGCATTTT